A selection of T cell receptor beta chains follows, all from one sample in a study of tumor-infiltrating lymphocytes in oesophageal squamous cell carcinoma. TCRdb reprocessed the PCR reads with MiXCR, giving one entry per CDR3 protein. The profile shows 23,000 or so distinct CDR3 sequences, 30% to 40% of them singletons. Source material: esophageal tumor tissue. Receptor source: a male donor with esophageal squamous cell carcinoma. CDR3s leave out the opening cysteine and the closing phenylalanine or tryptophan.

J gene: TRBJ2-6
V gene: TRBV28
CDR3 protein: ASSPGSAGANVLT

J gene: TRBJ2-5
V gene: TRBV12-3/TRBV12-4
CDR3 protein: ASSLNGRGEETQY

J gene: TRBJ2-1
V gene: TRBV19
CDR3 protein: ASRLSGNAYNEQF

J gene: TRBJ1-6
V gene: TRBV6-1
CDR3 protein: AIAAGSSYEQH

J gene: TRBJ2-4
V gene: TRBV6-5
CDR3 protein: ASSTFEGVEGDSPLH

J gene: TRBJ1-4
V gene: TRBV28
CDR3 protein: ASSHQGSTNEKLF

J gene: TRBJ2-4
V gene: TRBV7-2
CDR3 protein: ASSRDNKNIQY

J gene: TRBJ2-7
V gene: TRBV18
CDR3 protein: ASSLSSYEQY

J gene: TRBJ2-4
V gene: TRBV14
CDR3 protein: ASYQREAQY

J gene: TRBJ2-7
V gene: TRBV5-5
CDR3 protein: ASSVRPWAGYEQY

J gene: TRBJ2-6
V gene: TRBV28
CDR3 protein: ASSSGGSGANVLT

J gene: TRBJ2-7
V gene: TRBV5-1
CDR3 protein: ASSLEFGLGKGYEQY

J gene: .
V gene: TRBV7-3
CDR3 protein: ASSLTGESYEQY

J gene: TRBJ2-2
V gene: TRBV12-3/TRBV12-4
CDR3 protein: ASSRTSGGTNTGELF

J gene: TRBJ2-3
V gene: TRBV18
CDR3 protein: ASSTYTDTQY

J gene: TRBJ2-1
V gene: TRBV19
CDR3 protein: ASSRTSGGLSSYNEQF

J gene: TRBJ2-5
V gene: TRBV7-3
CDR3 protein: ASSLRRGRETQY

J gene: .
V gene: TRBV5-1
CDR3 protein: ASSGLAGIPYNEQF

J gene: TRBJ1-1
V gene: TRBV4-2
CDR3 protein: ASSQQGDTEAF

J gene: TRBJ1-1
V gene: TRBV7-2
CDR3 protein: ASSQRGAGNTEAF

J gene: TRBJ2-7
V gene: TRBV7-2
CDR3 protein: ASSWGQTNEQY